This T cell receptor beta chain stems from a study of cytomegalovirus exposure and HLA in healthy donors. This PCR relied on a set of 60 Vbeta primers and 13 Jbeta primers. Some clones are missing from TCRdb's copy, which holds only in-frame ones; the method was immunoSEQ multiplex PCR. Of approximately 150,000 clones listed, approximately 84% were seen once; the top ten hold 2% to 3%. The receptor was isolated from a man aged 25-45 years in good health and CMV-seropositive. Input material: PBMCs.

The CDR3 region is CASSPGLRNQPQHF. Written as DNA, the CDR3 is TGTGCCAGTTCTCCGGGACTTAGGAATCAGCCCCAGCATTTT. The rearrangement links TRBV19 to TRBJ1-5; D might be TRBD1 (5 bases). Trimming removed 8 bases at V and 4 bases at J, with 15 bases between. Germline values: CDR1 LNHDA, CDR2 SQIVND (reference sequence). This CDR3 region has 14 residues. Drawing the rest from reference TRBV19 and TRBJ1-5, the complete variable domain is DGGITQSPKYLFRKEGQNVTLSCEQNLNHDAMYWYRQDPGQGLRLIYYSQIVNDFQKGDIAEGYSVSREKKESFPLTVTSAQKNPTAFYLCASSPGLRNQPQHFGDGTRLSIL.